This T cell receptor (beta chain) stems from a study of control samples from healthy donors and cancer patients. Generated by immunoSEQ multiplex PCR, the TCRdb table keeps only in-frame clones and is missing some. The top ten clones hold 1.5% to 2% of a sample with tens of thousands of clones, approximately 89% of them seen once. V lost 5 bases, J lost 0 bases, and 8 bases stayed unmatched. This CDR3 is built from 16 residues. CDR1 is SGHTA, CDR2 FQGNSA, per germline. This clone was recorded a few times. This clonotype was obtained from a man aged 40-50 years with colorectal cancer. The chain combines TRBV7-2 with TRBJ2-3; 7 positions match TRBD2. Sequenced material: PBMCs. The CDR3 sequence is CASSPELAPSTDTQYF. CDR3 nucleotides: TGTGCCAGCAGCCCCGAACTAGCGCCTAGCACAGATACGCAGTATTTT.